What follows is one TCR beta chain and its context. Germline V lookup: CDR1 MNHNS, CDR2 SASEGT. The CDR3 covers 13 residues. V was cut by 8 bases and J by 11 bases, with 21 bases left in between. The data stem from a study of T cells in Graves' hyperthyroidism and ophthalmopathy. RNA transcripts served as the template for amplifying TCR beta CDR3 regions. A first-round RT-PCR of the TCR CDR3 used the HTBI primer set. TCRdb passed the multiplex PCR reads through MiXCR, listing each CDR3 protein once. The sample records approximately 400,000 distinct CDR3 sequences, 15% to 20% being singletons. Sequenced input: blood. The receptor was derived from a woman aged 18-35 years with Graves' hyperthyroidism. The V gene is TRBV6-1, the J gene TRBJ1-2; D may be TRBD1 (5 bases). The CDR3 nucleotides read TGTGCCAGCTGCCCATCGGACAACTTTGGTTACACCTTC. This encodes CASCPSDNFGYTF.